This entry lists 30 T cell receptor beta chains sequenced from one sample in a study of blood T cells in healthy people across ages. Combining a sample-barcoded 5' primer with a J-beta primer mix, a second PCR ran for roughly 7 to 12 cycles. From the 5' RACE reads, TCRdb called clonotypes with MiXCR, one entry per CDR3 protein. The sample carries some 1.4 million distinct CDR3 sequences, 42% recorded once. Sequencing used blood. The receptor source for this set is a woman younger than 35 in good health.

This clonotype was found many times. The CDR3 loop is CASSFGQNTEAFF. The CDR3 DNA follows: TGTGCCAGCAGTTTTGGGCAGAACACTGAAGCTTTCTTT. The chain links TRBV12-3 or TRBV12-4 to TRBJ1-1; D call uncertain. Deletions cut 3 bases from V and 1 base from J, with 6 bases between. The CDR3 totals 13 residues.

The V call is TRBV29-1, the J call TRBJ2-3; D is tentatively TRBD1 or TRBD2 (6 bases each). CDR1 and CDR2 from the germline V gene are SQVTM and ANQGSEA. The CDR3 totals 14 residues. With 7 bases removed from V and 2 bases from J, the gap between germline ends came to 16 bases. CDR3 amino acids: CSAGFGGPTDTQYF. For the CDR3, the DNA is TGCAGCGCTGGATTCGGGGGCCCCACAGATACGCAGTATTTT.

This clonotype was recorded a few times. The chain employs TRBV14 and TRBJ2-7; 8 bases are a match to TRBD2. The germline V gene encodes CDR1 SGHDN and CDR2 FVKESK. The CDR3 has 14 residues. V gave up 3 bases and J gave up 2 bases; unmatched junction bases: 3. Here the CDR3 DNA reads TGTGCCAGCAGCCACCTGGGACTAGCCTACGAGCAGTACTTC. This codes for CASSHLGLAYEQYF.

Ten or more counts support this clonotype. The gene calls are TRBV14 and TRBJ1-2, with D perhaps matching TRBD1 (5 bases). The CDR3 has 17 residues. The germline V gene encodes CDR1 SGHDN and CDR2 FVKESK. Trimming took off 4 bases at V and 0 bases at J, with 18 bases between the two ends. CDR3 loop: CASSPSIRQRTNYGYTF. In DNA, the CDR3 is TGTGCCAGCAGCCCCTCGATTCGACAGAGAACTAACTATGGCTACACCTTC.

This chain joins TRBV12-3 or TRBV12-4 and TRBJ1-4, with D possibly matching TRBD1 (5 bases). V lost 6 bases to trimming and J lost 5 bases, with 10 bases between them. The length of the CDR3 is 13 residues. The chain's CDR3 is CASSEGPNEKLFF. The CDR3 bases are TGTGCCAGCAGCGAGGGGCCGAATGAAAAACTGTTTTTT.

The chain employs TRBV18 and TRBJ2-4, with D tentatively TRBD1 (6 bases). The DNA end lines up better with TRBJ2-7; the J call may be wrong. This CDR3 contains 12 residues. Looked up from germline, CDR1 is KGHSH and CDR2 is LQKENI. This chain's CDR3 is CASSIRGYEQYF. The CDR3 DNA is TGTGCCAGCTCAATCAGGGGTTACGAGCAGTACTTC.

This clonotype occurred a few times. The gene calls are TRBV20-1 and TRBJ2-1, with D tentatively TRBD2 (6 bases). V lost 0 bases and J 6 bases, leaving 12 bases between the germline ends. The CDR3 spans 14 residues. Germline CDR1 reads DFQATT; CDR2 reads SNEGSKA (reference sequence). CDR3 coding DNA: TGCAGTGCTAGAGAACCGGGACTTCTCAATGAGCAGTTCTTC. As protein: CSAREPGLLNEQFF.

This sequence joins TRBV27 and TRBJ1-1, with D unresolved. The V and J ends lost 5 bases and 5 bases respectively, with 15 bases between them. Germline lookup yields CDR1 MNHEY and CDR2 SMNVEV (reference sequence). The CDR3 is made up of 14 amino acids. CDR3 in DNA: TGTGCCAGCAGTCTAAGGGTTGGTGGAACTGAAGCTTTCTTT. Translated: CASSLRVGGTEAFF.

This clonotype has just a few counts. The gene calls are TRBV7-2 and TRBJ2-4, with a possible D match to TRBD2 (6 bases). CDR3 size: 14 residues. Germline V CDR1 and CDR2: SGHTA, FQGNSA. V was cut by 8 bases and J by 8 bases, with 19 bases left in between. The CDR3 sequence is CASRGTAAWDIQYF. The CDR3 DNA reads TGTGCCAGCCGCGGGACCGCCGCGTGGGACATTCAGTACTTC.

This clonotype came up once. V is TRBV2 and J is TRBJ2-5; possible D gene TRBD1, 5 bases. The J call may be incorrect, as the DNA end agrees better with TRBJ2-7. Germline-derived CDR1 and CDR2 are SNHLY and FYNNEI. The CDR3 sequence is 17 residues long. The CDR3 loop is CASSAQKLSGIRGEQYF. For the CDR3, the DNA is TGTGCCAGCAGTGCCCAAAAGCTCTCAGGGATAAGGGGCGAGCAGTACTTC.

V is TRBV29-1 and J is TRBJ1-4, with D uncertain. V was clipped by 3 bases and J by 7 bases, with 15 bases between them. Per the germline V gene, CDR1 is SQVTM and CDR2 is ANQGSEA. The CDR3 is 14 residues long. The CDR3 nucleotides read TGCAGCGTTGAGGACGAATTACGAGGTGAAAAACTGTTTTTT. Amino acid sequence: CSVEDELRGEKLFF.

This clonotype was seen a handful of times. The chain recombines TRBV7-2 with TRBJ2-1, with 11 bases lining up with TRBD2. This CDR3 is built from 16 residues. V dropped 4 bases and J dropped 9; count of bases not matched to a gene: 11. Germline CDR1 and CDR2: SGHTA and FQGNSA. CDR3 bases: TGTGCCAGCAGCTCCTTAGCGGGAGGGCAGGGCGGTGAGCAGTTCTTC. The encoded protein is CASSSLAGGQGGEQFF.

This clonotype was recorded at least ten times. The chain is built from TRBV29-1 and TRBJ2-1; 8 bases agree with TRBD2. This CDR3 contains 13 residues. Trimming removed 6 bases from V and 0 bases from J; junction bases left unmatched: 1. The V gene's germline CDR1 is SQVTM and CDR2 ANQGSEA. The CDR3 protein is CSVGTSSYNEQFF. CDR3 nucleotide sequence: TGCAGCGTCGGGACTAGCTCCTACAATGAGCAGTTCTTC.

The V call is TRBV3-1, the J call TRBJ1-1; D gene ambiguous. The germline gives CDR1 LGHDT, CDR2 YNNKEL (reference sequence). The CDR3 length is 15 residues. Trimming removed 0 bases from V and 2 bases from J, with 10 bases in between. CDR3 amino acids: CASSQERQVNTEAFF. The DNA of the CDR3 is TGTGCCAGCAGCCAAGAGCGGCAGGTAAACACTGAAGCTTTCTTT. The full variable domain, completed using reference TRBV3-1 and TRBJ1-1, is DTAVSQTPKYLVTQMGNDKSIKCEQNLGHDTMYWYKQDSKKFLKIMFSYNNKELIINETVPNRFSPKSPDKAHLNLHINSLELGDSAVYFCASSQERQVNTEAFFGQGTRLTVV.

This clonotype was recorded only once. The rearrangement joins TRBV6-5 to TRBJ1-3, with 7 bases fitting TRBD1. The germline CDR1 and CDR2 sequences are MNHEY and SVGAGI. CDR3 length: 14 residues. V lost 6 bases and J lost 5; bases outside the gene matches: 7. CDR3 protein: CASRVGTDRNTIYF. The CDR3 DNA reads TGTGCCAGCAGAGTCGGGACAGATAGAAACACCATATATTTT.

The rearrangement joins TRBV20-1 to TRBJ2-5, with a weak D call TRBD2 (6 bases). Germline V lookup: CDR1 DFQATT, CDR2 SNEGSKA (reference sequence). The CDR3 length is 12 residues. V gave up 5 bases and J gave up 5 bases, with 12 bases separating them. The CDR3 loop is CSALGLRETQYF. The CDR3 region has the DNA TGCAGTGCTTTGGGACTTCGGGAGACCCAGTACTTC.

This clonotype was detected a few times. V gene TRBV6-6 combines with J gene TRBJ2-3; unclear D gene. With 2 bases removed from V and 4 bases from J, the gap between germline ends came to 10 bases. From germline, CDR1 is MNHNY and CDR2 SVGAGI (reference sequence). The CDR3 is 14 residues long. CDR3 protein: CASSYGQESDTQYF. The CDR3, as DNA: TGTGCCAGCAGTTACGGTCAGGAGTCAGATACGCAGTATTTT.

This clonotype was counted only a few times. This chain links TRBV14 with TRBJ1-1; 11 bases fit TRBD1. This CDR3 is built from 15 residues. The germline V gene encodes CDR1 SGHDN and CDR2 FVKESK. V lost 4 bases to trimming and J lost 4 bases; unmatched junction nucleotides: 5. The CDR3 coding sequence is TGTGCCAGCAGCCTCGGACAGGGGGCAGCCACTGAAGCTTTCTTT. Translating it yields CASSLGQGAATEAFF.

This clonotype showed up many times. This rearrangement joins TRBV10-1 to TRBJ2-3; a weak D match, TRBD1 (5 bases). The CDR3 length is 14 residues. The V gene's germline CDR1 is WNHNN and CDR2 SYGVQD (reference sequence). Trimming removed 4 bases from V and 0 bases from J, with 8 bases in between. The DNA for the CDR3 is TGCGCCAGCAGTGGACAGCTTAGCACAGATACGCAGTATTTT. This codes for CASSGQLSTDTQYF.

This clonotype was seen just once. The gene calls are TRBV9 and TRBJ2-7, with 8 bases that match TRBD1. The ends lost 3 bases at V and 2 bases at J; junction bases unmatched: 7. The CDR3 has 15 amino acids. Germline loops: CDR1 SGDLS, CDR2 YYNGEE. The chain's CDR3 is CASSALTGAAYEQYF. CDR3 DNA: TGTGCCAGCAGCGCATTGACAGGGGCGGCCTACGAGCAGTACTTC. Drawing the rest from reference TRBV9 and TRBJ2-7, the complete variable domain is DSGVTQTPKHLITATGQRVTLRCSPRSGDLSVYWYQQSLDQGLQFLIQYYNGEERAKGNILERFSAQQFPDLHSELNLSSLELGDSALYFCASSALTGAAYEQYFGPGTRLTVT.

The chain links TRBV10-3 to TRBJ1-2; 10 bases match TRBD1. The CDR3 is 14 amino acids. Germline CDR1 ENHRY, CDR2 SYGVKD. With 6 bases clipped from V and 5 bases from J, the junction kept 6 bases outside the gene matches. The CDR3 sequence: CAIRWTGGEYGYTF. CDR3 nucleotides: TGTGCCATCAGATGGACAGGGGGAGAGTATGGCTACACCTTC.

This rearrangement joins TRBV18 to TRBJ2-7; perhaps TRBD2 as D (6 bases). The CDR3 extends over 13 amino acids. Germline V gene lookup returns CDR1 KGHSH and CDR2 LQKENI. Trimming cost V 3 bases and J 6 bases, with 12 bases left between them. CDR3 sequence reads: CASSPGLGGEQYF. Here the CDR3 DNA reads TGTGCCAGCTCACCGGGACTTGGGGGCGAGCAGTACTTC.

This clonotype was counted a few times. The rearrangement uses TRBV12-3 or TRBV12-4 and TRBJ2-3; no firm D call. V lost 5 bases to trimming and J lost 6 bases, with 12 bases between them. CDR3 length: 13 residues. The chain's CDR3 is CASSQSEGDTQYF. CDR3 DNA sequence: TGTGCCAGCAGTCAATCTGAAGGGGATACGCAGTATTTT.

This clonotype was picked up a small number of times. The gene calls are TRBV14 and TRBJ1-2; D is uncertain. CDR1 SGHDN and CDR2 FVKESK come from the germline V gene. Trimming shortened V by 1 base and J by 4 bases, and 13 bases separated the two germline ends. The CDR3 runs to 15 residues. The CDR3 reads CASSQVVGTSYGYTF. As DNA, the CDR3 is TGTGCCAGCAGCCAAGTGGTTGGCACCTCCTATGGCTACACCTTC.

This chain links TRBV7-2 with TRBJ2-2; 7 bases are a match to TRBD2. Germline lookup yields CDR1 SGHTA and CDR2 FQGNSA. Germline trimming cut 0 bases from V and 5 bases from J; bases unmatched to any gene: 3. The CDR3 is 15 residues long. CDR3 bases: TGTGCCAGCAGCTTAGCGCGGGAGAGGACCGGGGAGCTGTTTTTT. Its protein is CASSLARERTGELFF.

The chain employs TRBV20-1 and TRBJ1-4; 7 positions match TRBD1. Germline lookup yields CDR1 DFQATT and CDR2 SNEGSKA (reference sequence). V trimming: 5 bases; J trimming: 10 bases; junction bases outside the gene matches: 13. This CDR3 comprises 14 residues. The CDR3 loop is CSAPGGQGGLKLFF. The CDR3 region has the DNA TGCAGTGCTCCCGGAGGCCAGGGGGGGCTAAAACTGTTTTTT.

The rearrangement links TRBV12-3 or TRBV12-4 to TRBJ2-4; D perhaps matches TRBD1 (6 bases). The J call may not be correct, given that the DNA end is closer to TRBJ2-7. The CDR3 sequence is 13 residues long. In nucleotides, the CDR3 is TGTGCCAGCACCCAGGGACACAGCTACGAGCAGTACTTC. This codes for CASTQGHSYEQYF.

The chain employs TRBV7-6 and TRBJ2-1; the D gene is possibly TRBD1 (5 bases). V was cut by 4 bases and J by 10 bases, with 20 bases left in between. Germline V CDR1 and CDR2: SGHVS, FNYEAQ. The CDR3 sequence is 15 residues long. CDR3 DNA: TGTGCCAGCAGCTCCAGGGTGGTAGGCTCCTACGAGCAGTTCTTC. This gives the protein CASSSRVVGSYEQFF.

The chain recombines TRBV6-5 with TRBJ1-1, with 8 bases lining up with TRBD1. With V trimmed by 5 bases and J by 6 bases, 5 bases remained unmatched. The CDR3 length is 13 residues. Per germline, CDR1 MNHEY and CDR2 SVGAGI. The CDR3 coding sequence is TGTGCCAGCAGTCCCGGACAGGGAGCTGAAGCTTTCTTT. Protein sequence: CASSPGQGAEAFF.

This rearrangement joins TRBV12-3 or TRBV12-4 to TRBJ1-2, with D possibly matching TRBD1 (5 bases). With 6 bases removed from V and 8 bases from J, the gap between germline ends came to 13 bases. This CDR3 has 12 amino acids. Here the CDR3 DNA reads TGTGCCAGCAGGCAGGGATTAGACGGCTACACCTTC. Residues: CASRQGLDGYTF.